The 4 T cell receptor beta chains given below trace back to one sample, sequenced in a study of OX40 agonist ivuxolimab in advanced cancers. The data were produced by immunoSEQ multiplex PCR, yet TCRdb's version contains in-frame clones alone and is incomplete. Here the sample spans around 19,000 clones, nearly 75% being singletons. The material sequenced was CD4+ or CD8+ T cells sorted from blood, taken in a trial of the OX40 agonist ivuxolimab. All receptors come from an adult with an advanced solid tumor such as melanoma, head and neck, liver or kidney cancer.

In DNA form, the CDR3 reads TGTGCCAGCAGCTTGGCCTGGACAGGGGTCGCTGAAGCTTTCTTT. It translates to CASSLAWTGVAEAFF. This chain links TRBV5-6 with TRBJ1-1, with 9 nucleotides matching TRBD1. CDR1 SGHDT and CDR2 YYEEEE come from the germline V gene. The CDR3 is 15 residues long. Losses at the gene ends were 0 bases for V and 6 bases for J; bases not matched to a gene: 6. Filled out from reference TRBV5-6 and TRBJ1-1, the complete variable domain reads DAGVTQSPTHLIKTRGQQVTLRCSPKSGHDTVSWYQQALGQGPQFIFQYYEEEERQRGNFPDRFSGHQFPNYSSELNVNALLLGDSALYLCASSLAWTGVAEAFFGQGTRLTVV.

The CDR3 spells CASSQAQVTGKMGEAFF. The DNA of the CDR3 is TGCGCCAGCAGCCAAGCCCAAGTTACGGGGAAAATGGGTGAAGCTTTCTTT. The chain is built from TRBV4-1 and TRBJ1-1; no clear D. V lost 1 base, J lost 7 bases, and 22 bases lay in between. Germline CDR1 MGHRA, CDR2 YSYEKL. This CDR3 comprises 17 residues.

This CDR3 is CASSTGTGLLSYEQYF. The CDR3 DNA reads TGTGCCAGTAGTACCGGGACAGGGCTTTTGTCCTACGAGCAGTACTTC. The chain is built from TRBV19 and TRBJ2-7; TRBD1 agrees at 9 bases. CDR1 and CDR2 from the germline V gene are LNHDA and SQIVND (reference sequence). J lost 1 base, V lost 4 bases, and 8 bases had no gene match. The CDR3 has 16 residues.

This sequence joins TRBV7-9 and TRBJ2-7, with D perhaps matching TRBD1 or TRBD2 (5 bases each). The CDR3 spans 15 residues. Trimming shortened V by 5 bases and J by 0 bases, and 14 bases separated the two germline ends. Germline CDR1 SEHNR, CDR2 FQNEAQ (reference sequence). The CDR3 DNA reads TGTGCCAGCAGCCTGAGGGGCATCAGCTCCTACGAGCAGTACTTC. It translates to CASSLRGISSYEQYF.